The clone carrying this T cell receptor beta chain was seen a handful of times. The antigen is not known. TCRdb re-analysed the 5' RACE reads in MiXCR, keeping a single row per CDR3 protein. Of 700,000 or so distinct CDR3 sequences in the sample, around 8.3% are singletons; the top ten hold around 0.98%. This sample stems from a study of identical twins. Whole-study results and caveats: Among monozygotic twins, out-of-frame TCR alpha sharing exceeded what models predicted. Weaker excess twin sharing was observed in beta out-of-frame sequences.

This CDR3 contains 13 residues. Germline values: CDR1 DFQATT, CDR2 SNEGSKA (reference sequence). Trimming removed 6 bases at V and 4 bases at J, with 16 bases between. These sequences were also reported in another study, on yellow fever vaccine responses in identical twins.

This receptor was taken from a woman aged 18-30 years in good health. The chain has TRBV20-1 and TRBJ2-7; a possible D gene is TRBD2 (5 bases). The sample comprised PBMCs. In DNA, the CDR3 is TGCAGTGCCCTAGCCGGAGACGGGTACGAGCAGTACTTC. It encodes CSALAGDGYEQYF.